This record covers a single T cell receptor beta chain. Germline V gene data show CDR1 as DFQATT and CDR2 as SNEGSKA (reference sequence). The CDR3 consists of 12 residues. The V end lost 4 bases, the J end lost 3 bases, and 10 bases lay between the germline ends. The data derive from a study of identical twins. It was template switching that added a universal primer site, and there were unique molecular identifiers on the cDNA. TCRdb fed the 5' RACE reads into MiXCR, producing one record per CDR3 protein. This table holds hundreds of thousands of distinct CDR3 sequences, 21% found once. Each donor (without exception) was a healthy Caucasian. Separately, the same data were catalogued under a study of T cells expressing NK-cell markers. That report adds: Of eight sequenced donors, seven were HCMV-seropositive and one HCMV-seronegative. Dominance of the CD3+CD56-NKG2C+ fraction by these clonotypes also held in several donors.

The gene calls are TRBV20-1 and TRBJ2-7, with no clear D. The sample consisted of PBMCs. The TCR comes from a woman younger than 30 in good health. The CDR3 region has the DNA TGCAGTGCTACCGACATCGGCTACGAGCAGTACTTC. As protein: CSATDIGYEQYF.